This TCR beta chain stems from a study of cytomegalovirus exposure and HLA in healthy donors. Germline V gene lookup returns CDR1 SGHVS and CDR2 FQNEAQ. CDR3 length equals 18 residues. J lost 3 bases, V lost 1 base, and 9 bases had no gene match. Findings of the study overall: A missense variant in DCLRE1C was later tied to TCR beta V- and J-gene trimming.

The PCR had 60 Vbeta and 13 Jbeta primers. The data were produced by immunoSEQ multiplex PCR, yet TCRdb's version contains in-frame clones alone and is incomplete. The sample shows 150,000 to 200,000 clones, roughly 81% of them seen only once. A word on this clone: Antigen: not known.

The J gene is TRBJ2-4, the V gene TRBV7-8, with TRBD2 matching 10 bases. The sequenced sample was PBMCs. The source of this sequence is a man between 18 and 35 years old in good health and CMV-seropositive. CDR3 protein: CASSLERGGRRDKNIQYF. The CDR3 DNA reads as TGTGCCAGCAGCTTAGAGCGGGGGGGCCGTAGAGACAAAAACATTCAGTACTTC.